This T cell receptor (beta chain) was retrieved from a study of CD8 T cells in ankylosing spondylitis. This clonotype was counted between two and nine times. Antigen: not known. The study's findings and limits: Apparently characteristic of ankylosing spondylitis blood was a TCR beta motif (roughly 8 highly homologous variants).

CDR3 length equals 11 residues. CDR1 is SQVTM and CDR2 is ANQGSEA in the germline V gene. Trimming stripped 6 bases from V and 5 bases from J, with 10 bases between. In making TCR beta libraries, quantitative 5'-RACE with molecular barcodes was used. Each CDR3 protein gets one entry after TCRdb re-called the 5' RACE reads with MiXCR. This sample has about 480,000 distinct CDR3 sequences, with roughly 18% found just once. This TCR came from a male donor with ankylosing spondylitis. V usage is TRBV29-1 and J usage is TRBJ2-5; unclear D gene. Sequenced sample: blood, either unsorted or a sorted T cell fraction (not recorded which). In nucleotides, the CDR3 is TGCAGCGTCCAGGCGGCGGAGACCCAGTACTTC. Its translation: CSVQAAETQYF.